A selection of T cell receptor beta chains follows, all from one sample in a study of CD8 T cells in ankylosing spondylitis. TCRdb re-derived calls from the 5' RACE reads in MiXCR, one entry per CDR3 protein. The profile shows approximately 300,000 distinct CDR3 sequences, roughly 20% of them singletons. The sequenced sample was blood, either unsorted or a sorted T cell fraction (not recorded which). These receptors were taken from a male donor with ankylosing spondylitis or in good health (not recorded which). Each CDR3 is given with its conserved first and last residue. Fields, in order: clone size, D gene, J gene, V gene, CDR3 protein, CDR3 DNA. A D gene is named only where the DNA matches it firmly. The size of a clone is reported for some rows only, either as once, few or many, or as a class for expanded clones.

size: .
D: .
J: TRBJ2-3
V: TRBV6-2/TRBV6-3
CDR3: CASNGAWGDTDTQYF
DNA: TGTGCCAGCAATGGAGCGTGGGGCGACACAGATACGCAGTATTTT

size: .
D: .
J: TRBJ2-3
V: TRBV24-1
CDR3: CATSDPPRDTQYF
DNA: TGTGCCACCAGTGACCCTCCACGGGATACGCAGTATTTT

size: .
D: TRBD1
J: TRBJ2-3
V: TRBV29-1
CDR3: CSVLRGGRSDTQYF
DNA: TGCAGCGTTTTGAGAGGGGGCCGGTCAGATACGCAGTATTTT

size: many
D: .
J: TRBJ1-3
V: TRBV9
CDR3: CASSSAGSGNTIYF
DNA: TGTGCCAGCAGCTCGGCTGGCTCTGGAAACACCATATATTTT

size: few
D: TRBD1
J: TRBJ1-6
V: TRBV28
CDR3: CASSPSDRANSPLHF
DNA: TGTGCCAGCAGTCCATCGGACAGGGCGAATTCACCCCTCCACTTT

size: few
D: .
J: TRBJ1-1
V: TRBV29-1
CDR3: CSVDPGGLMMRNTEAFF
DNA: TGCAGCGTTGACCCCGGGGGACTGATGATGAGGAACACTGAAGCTTTCTTT

size: .
D: TRBD1
J: TRBJ1-5
V: TRBV20-1
CDR3: CSARARGQGANQPQHF
DNA: TGCAGTGCTAGAGCCCGGGGACAGGGGGCGAATCAGCCCCAGCATTTT

size: .
D: .
J: TRBJ2-2
V: TRBV5-1
CDR3: CASSWLQVTGELFF
DNA: TGCGCCAGCAGCTGGTTACAGGTCACCGGGGAGCTGTTTTTT

size: .
D: TRBD1
J: TRBJ2-1
V: TRBV5-1
CDR3: CASSLDLGQYNEQFF
DNA: TGCGCCAGCAGCTTGGACCTGGGACAGTACAATGAGCAGTTCTTC

size: few
D: TRBD1
J: TRBJ1-2
V: TRBV2
CDR3: CASSRDSQGYTF
DNA: TGTGCCAGCAGCCGGGACAGCCAGGGCTACACCTTC

size: few
D: .
J: TRBJ2-2
V: TRBV4-1
CDR3: CASSHPPGGPGELFF
DNA: TGCGCCAGCAGCCACCCTCCCGGGGGCCCCGGGGAGCTGTTTTTT

size: .
D: TRBD1
J: TRBJ2-2
V: TRBV12-3/TRBV12-4
CDR3: CASSLEGGYGELFF
DNA: TGTGCCAGCAGTTTAGAAGGGGGCTACGGGGAGCTGTTTTTT

size: .
D: TRBD2
J: TRBJ2-1
V: TRBV9
CDR3: CASSVGLAGGTYNEQFF
DNA: TGTGCCAGCAGCGTGGGGCTAGCGGGGGGGACCTACAATGAGCAGTTCTTC

size: .
D: .
J: TRBJ2-3
V: TRBV12-3/TRBV12-4
CDR3: CASSFLLRDTDTQYF
DNA: TGTGCCAGCAGTTTCCTTCTCCGGGACACAGATACGCAGTATTTT

size: .
D: .
J: TRBJ2-2
V: TRBV6-6
CDR3: CASSVTEGFGELFF
DNA: TGTGCCAGCAGCGTTACGGAAGGGTTCGGGGAGCTGTTTTTT

size: few
D: .
J: TRBJ2-5
V: TRBV20-1
CDR3: CSASGVPDQETQYF
DNA: TGCAGTGCTAGTGGGGTGCCAGACCAAGAGACCCAGTACTTC

size: few
D: .
J: TRBJ1-2
V: TRBV27
CDR3: CASSSGGGYTF
DNA: TGTGCCAGCAGTTCAGGCGGTGGCTACACCTTC

size: .
D: TRBD2
J: TRBJ2-3
V: TRBV5-1
CDR3: CASSLNGRASGRTPDTQYF
DNA: TGCGCCAGCAGCCTCAATGGCCGGGCTAGCGGGAGGACCCCAGATACGCAGTATTTT

size: many
D: TRBD2
J: TRBJ2-3
V: TRBV5-1
CDR3: CASSSLAGSTDTQYF
DNA: TGCGCCAGCAGCTCTCTAGCGGGAAGCACAGATACGCAGTATTTT

size: .
D: TRBD1
J: TRBJ1-2
V: TRBV12-3/TRBV12-4
CDR3: CASSADRDRFRRGVGYTF
DNA: TGTGCCAGCAGTGCAGACCGGGACAGATTCCGCCGAGGGGTTGGCTACACCTTC

size: few
D: .
J: TRBJ2-2
V: TRBV4-1
CDR3: CASSQAGYGGELFF
DNA: TGCGCCAGCAGCCAAGCGGGGTACGGCGGGGAGCTGTTTTTT

size: few
D: .
J: TRBJ1-2
V: TRBV12-3/TRBV12-4
CDR3: CASSFNSYGYTF
DNA: TGTGCCAGCAGTTTTAATAGCTATGGCTACACCTTC

size: .
D: .
J: TRBJ2-5
V: TRBV5-1
CDR3: CASSLAAITGSIETQYF
DNA: TGCGCCAGCAGCTTGGCGGCAATCACGGGATCCATCGAGACCCAGTACTTC

size: .
D: TRBD2
J: TRBJ2-1
V: TRBV30
CDR3: CAGGTTGGLQFF
DNA: TGTGCCGGAGGGACTACGGGAGGACTCCAGTTCTTC

size: .
D: .
J: TRBJ2-1
V: TRBV29-1
CDR3: CSVAAIGDYNEQFF
DNA: TGCAGCGTTGCGGCCATCGGGGATTACAATGAGCAGTTCTTC

size: .
D: TRBD2
J: TRBJ2-1
V: TRBV3-1
CDR3: CASSQLSGYSYNEQFF
DNA: TGTGCCAGCAGCCAACTTAGCGGGTACTCCTACAATGAGCAGTTCTTC

size: .
D: .
J: TRBJ2-5
V: TRBV30
CDR3: CAWSLYLQETQYF
DNA: TGTGCCTGGAGTCTCTATCTTCAAGAGACCCAGTACTTC

size: .
D: .
J: TRBJ1-5
V: TRBV5-4
CDR3: CASSLAPTSNQPQHF
DNA: TGTGCCAGCAGCTTGGCCCCCACGAGCAATCAGCCCCAGCATTTT

size: .
D: .
J: TRBJ2-3
V: TRBV2
CDR3: CASSEGYRVTDTQYF
DNA: TGTGCCAGCAGTGAAGGGTACAGGGTTACCGATACGCAGTATTTT

size: .
D: .
J: TRBJ2-1
V: TRBV20-1
CDR3: CSANGGVSLGEQFF
DNA: TGCAGTGCTAATGGCGGGGTATCCTTAGGAGAGCAGTTCTTC